Below are 4 T cell receptor beta chains sequenced from a single sample in a study of early T cells in non-severe SARS-CoV-2 infection. TCRdb redid the calling of the 5' RACE reads with MiXCR, one entry per CDR3 protein. This table has 87,000 or so distinct CDR3 sequences, around 15% appearing once. Input material: whole blood. These receptors all stem from an adult who was a healthcare worker with PCR-confirmed SARS-CoV-2 infection or an uninfected control (not recorded which).

In this sample, this clonotype turned up a few times. This sequence joins TRBV5-6 and TRBJ1-1; 7 nucleotides align to TRBD1. The germline V gene has CDR1 SGHDT and CDR2 YYEEEE. The CDR3 is 13 residues long. V gave up 5 bases and J gave up 1 base; unmatched junction bases: 2. The CDR3 here is CASRGQENTEAFF. The DNA of the CDR3 is TGTGCCAGCAGAGGACAGGAGAACACTGAAGCTTTCTTT.

This clonotype was seen only a few times. V and J are TRBV7-6 and TRBJ2-6; the match to TRBD1 covers 7 bases. The CDR3 has 18 amino acids. Germline V lookup: CDR1 SGHVS, CDR2 FNYEAQ. V lost 3 bases and J lost 2; bases outside the gene matches: 10. The CDR3 reads CASSLARDSFPGANVLTF. CDR3 nucleotides: TGTGCCAGCAGCTTGGCCCGGGACAGCTTCCCTGGGGCCAACGTCCTGACTTTC.

The CDR3: CATSLPGTEDTDTQYF. In nucleotides, the CDR3 is TGTGCCACCAGCTTACCCGGGACGGAGGACACAGATACGCAGTATTTT. The chain employs TRBV24-1 and TRBJ2-3; D could derive from TRBD1 or TRBD2 (5 bases each). CDR3 size: 16 residues. Germline V gene sequence: CDR1 KGHDR, CDR2 SFDVKD. Trimming took off 7 bases at V and 2 bases at J, with 18 bases between the two ends.

This clonotype turned up a few times. V and J are TRBV19 and TRBJ2-1, with 7 positions matching TRBD1. V was clipped by 7 bases and J by 12 bases; unmatched bases: 15. Germline CDR1 and CDR2: LNHDA and SQIVND (reference sequence). The CDR3 consists of 14 residues. CDR3 loop: CASNNRDSLWSQFF. The DNA for the CDR3 is TGTGCCAGTAATAACCGGGACAGTCTCTGGTCGCAGTTCTTC.